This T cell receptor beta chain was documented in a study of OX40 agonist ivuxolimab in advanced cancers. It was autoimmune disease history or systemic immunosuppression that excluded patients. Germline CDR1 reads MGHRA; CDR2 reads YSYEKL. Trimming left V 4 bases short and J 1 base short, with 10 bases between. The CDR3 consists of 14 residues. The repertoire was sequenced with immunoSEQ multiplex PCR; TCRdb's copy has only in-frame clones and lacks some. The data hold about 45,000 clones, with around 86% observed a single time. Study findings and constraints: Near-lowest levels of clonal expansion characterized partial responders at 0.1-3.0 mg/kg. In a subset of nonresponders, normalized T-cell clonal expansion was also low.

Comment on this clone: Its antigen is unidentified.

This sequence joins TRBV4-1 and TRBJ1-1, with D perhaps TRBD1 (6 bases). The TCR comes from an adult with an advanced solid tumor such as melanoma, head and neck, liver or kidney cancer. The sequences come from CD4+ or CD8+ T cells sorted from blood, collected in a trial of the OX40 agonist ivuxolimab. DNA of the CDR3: TGCGCCAGCAGCCGACAGGCGTCGAACACTGAAGCTTTCTTT. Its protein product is CASSRQASNTEAFF.